The rows below give T cell receptor beta chains drawn from one sample of a study of T-cell memory formation after mild COVID-19. TCRdb processed the 5' RACE reads anew with MiXCR; each CDR3 protein has one entry. In the table there are about 390,000 distinct CDR3 sequences, 16% of which are singletons. Sequenced material: PBMCs or a T cell subset sorted from them (not recorded which). The receptors derive from a man aged 18 to 30 who had mild COVID-19 (a few samples of this study predate the infection). Cell type and time point are not known. Both conserved end residues are part of each CDR3. A D gene is named only where the DNA matches it firmly. The size of a clone is reported for some rows only, either as once, few or many, or as a class for expanded clones.

clone_size	j_call	v_call	d_call	cdr3_nt	cdr3_aa
few	TRBJ1-6	TRBV2	.	TGTGCCAGCACCCCCTGGTCGGGGGGAGGATCACCCCTCCACTTT	CASTPWSGGGSPLHF
few	TRBJ2-6	TRBV7-9	.	TGTGCCAGCAGCTCCACATGGAGGGTCATTACAGCCAACGTCCTGACTTTC	CASSSTWRVITANVLTF
.	TRBJ1-4	TRBV5-1	TRBD1	TGCGCCAGCAGCATCCGGGACAGGGGCGAAAAACTGTTTTTT	CASSIRDRGEKLFF
few	TRBJ2-1	TRBV7-3	.	TGTGCCAGCAGCTCCCTCGGCACCTACAATGAGCAGTTCTTC	CASSSLGTYNEQFF
few	TRBJ1-1	TRBV27	TRBD1	TGTGCCAGCAGTCCATCAGGGGGCGGTTTCACTGAAGCTTTCTTT	CASSPSGGGFTEAFF
.	TRBJ2-3	TRBV27	TRBD2	TGTGCCAGCAAGTTGGCGGGGGGGCCAGGTTCAGATACGCAGTATTTT	CASKLAGGPGSDTQYF
.	TRBJ1-5	TRBV5-6	.	TGTGCCAGCAGCCGTTCCCAGGGGAGACAGCCCCAGCATTTT	CASSRSQGRQPQHF
few	TRBJ2-5	TRBV20-1	TRBD2	TGCAGTGCTAGAGTCCTAGCGGGGGGCGGAACCCAGTACTTC	CSARVLAGGGTQYF
many	TRBJ1-2	TRBV7-3	TRBD1	TGTGCCAGCAGCTTCGTCCCGGGACAGGGAAAACCTAACTATGGCTACACCTTC	CASSFVPGQGKPNYGYTF
.	TRBJ1-3	TRBV7-6	.	TGTGCCAGCAGCGCCCAGGGGTGGGGAAACACCATATATTTT	CASSAQGWGNTIYF
.	TRBJ1-3	TRBV29-1	.	TGCAGCGCCGCCCGGTTTCCAGGCTCTGGAAACACCATATATTTT	CSAARFPGSGNTIYF
few	TRBJ1-1	TRBV7-9	.	TGTGCCAGCAGCCAACGAGAGGGACCGGCGGCTTTCTTT	CASSQREGPAAFF